This T cell receptor beta chain was identified during a study of cytomegalovirus exposure and HLA in healthy donors. The CDR3 contains 22 residues. Trimming at V came to 0 bases and at J to 0 bases, leaving 21 bases not matched to a gene. Germline CDR1 SGDLS, CDR2 YYNGEE. Study findings and constraints: An analysis was carried out at a later point. It showed that HLA-associated TCR beta chains were more clonally expanded than equally common non-associated chains.

To note about this clone: What it binds is not known.

The PCR contained 60 Vbeta and 13 Jbeta primers. Only in-frame clones appear in the TCRdb table, and some are missing; sequencing was by immunoSEQ multiplex PCR. The sample lists roughly 150,000 clones, approximately 80% occurring once. This receptor was identified in a boy aged 2 to 10 in good health and CMV-seronegative. Sequenced input: PBMCs. V and J are TRBV9 and TRBJ1-3; 7 bases fit TRBD1. CDR3: CASSVEGVGVGQGEYSGNTIYF. In nucleotides, the CDR3 is TGTGCCAGCAGCGTAGAGGGAGTCGGAGTGGGTCAGGGGGAATACTCTGGAAACACCATATATTTT.